This T cell receptor (beta chain) came from a study of cytomegalovirus exposure and HLA in healthy donors. General study points: One variant, a missense change in DCLRE1C, was linked in a later analysis to TCR beta V- and J-gene trimming.

This CDR3 has 16 amino acids. Trimming left V 1 base short and J 3 bases short, with 15 bases between. Germline V gene data show CDR1 as SGHTA and CDR2 as FQGNSA. PCR primers comprised 60 Vbeta and 13 Jbeta primers. Using immunoSEQ multiplex PCR, the repertoire was profiled, and TCRdb retains in-frame clones only, with some absent. The top ten clones hold around 4.6% of a sample with some 100,000 clones, nearly 80% of them seen once. For this clone: Its antigen is currently unknown.

The sample consisted of PBMCs. This sequence was found in a woman in her thirties or forties in good health and CMV-seropositive. This rearrangement joins TRBV7-2 to TRBJ2-5; a possible D gene is TRBD2 (6 bases). In DNA form, the CDR3 reads TGTGCCAGCAGCTTAGGGTTGTGGGGGACTGAAGAGACCCAGTACTTC. Amino acids: CASSLGLWGTEETQYF.